The 30 T cell receptor beta chains given below trace back to one sample, sequenced in a study of early T cells in non-severe SARS-CoV-2 infection. Via MiXCR, TCRdb re-called the 5' RACE reads, giving one row per CDR3 protein. The sample has about 63,000 distinct CDR3 sequences; 10% to 15% are singletons. The sequenced sample consisted of whole blood. These TCRs come from an adult who was a healthcare worker with PCR-confirmed SARS-CoV-2 infection or an uninfected control (not recorded which).

This clonotype was counted between two and nine times. The gene calls are TRBV29-1 and TRBJ1-1; 7 bases are shared with TRBD1. Germline V lookup: CDR1 SQVTM, CDR2 ANQGSEA. J gave up 5 bases and V 5 bases, and 2 bases lay outside the gene matches. CDR3 length: 11 residues. CDR3 sequence reads: CSVPRGTEAFF. Here the CDR3 DNA reads TGCAGCGTTCCCAGGGGGACTGAAGCTTTCTTT.

V is TRBV9 and J is TRBJ2-7; a possible D gene is TRBD2 (5 bases). V dropped 3 bases and J dropped 7 bases, with 17 bases sitting between them. Germline V gene sequence: CDR1 SGDLS, CDR2 YYNGEE. The CDR3 extends over 14 amino acids. The CDR3 sequence is CASSARTSPEEQYF. CDR3 bases: TGTGCCAGCAGCGCAAGGACTTCACCTGAGGAGCAGTACTTC.

This clonotype has a count of ten or more. This chain uses TRBV20-1 with TRBJ1-1; D remains unclear. This CDR3 has 13 residues. V was trimmed by 5 bases and J by 6 bases, leaving 16 bases between them. Germline CDR1 DFQATT, CDR2 SNEGSKA (reference sequence). Here the CDR3 reads CSARTGSSPEAFF. The CDR3 DNA reads TGCAGTGCTCGGACGGGATCCTCCCCTGAAGCTTTCTTT.

This clonotype showed up many times. V is TRBV7-6 and J is TRBJ1-2, with 8 bases fitting TRBD1. The CDR3 length is 17 residues. Germline trimming cut 2 bases from V and 5 bases from J; bases unmatched to any gene: 13. In germline, CDR1 is SGHVS, CDR2 FNYEAQ. The DNA of the CDR3 is TGTGCCAGCAGCTTATTCACAGGGGGGAGTCTAGGATATGGCTACACCTTC. Its translation is CASSLFTGGSLGYGYTF.

This clonotype was seen at least ten times. The chain has TRBV30 and TRBJ2-4; D is unclear. The germline V gene has CDR1 GTSNPN and CDR2 SVGIG (reference sequence). The CDR3 spans 12 residues. Trimming removed 1 base at V and 8 bases at J, with 9 bases between. In nucleotides, the CDR3 is TGTGCCTGGAGTGGTCTAGGAGACATTCAGTACTTC. Its translation: CAWSGLGDIQYF.

With respect to this clonotype: This could be a read error, since a much larger clone is one nucleotide away. The chain uses TRBV20-1 and TRBJ1-1; D is unclear. This CDR3 is 16 amino acids long. The germline gives CDR1 DFQATT, CDR2 SNEGSKA (reference sequence). V was pared by 0 bases and J by 1 base, with 15 bases between. The chain's CDR3 is CSAREVPAYENTEAFF. The CDR3 nucleotides read TGCAGTGCTAGAGAGGTACCCGCATACGAGAACACTGAAGCTTTCTTT.

This clonotype occurred a few times. The rearrangement links TRBV7-2 to TRBJ2-7; the D gene is possibly TRBD1 (6 bases). With 4 bases removed from V and 7 bases from J, the gap between germline ends came to 14 bases. This CDR3 contains 13 residues. Looked up from germline, CDR1 is SGHTA and CDR2 is FQGNSA. The CDR3 DNA is TGTGCCAGCAGCTCAGACAGGAGGTGGGAGCAGTACTTC. Protein sequence: CASSSDRRWEQYF.

This clonotype was seen ten or more times. The gene calls are TRBV5-6 and TRBJ1-3; D ambiguous. The CDR3 contains 14 residues. V lost 3 bases and J lost 2, with 9 bases in between. Germline loops: CDR1 SGHDT, CDR2 YYEEEE. CDR3 residues: CASSSTYPGNTIYF. For the CDR3, the DNA is TGTGCCAGCAGCTCCACCTACCCTGGAAACACCATATATTTT.

This clonotype was seen many times. The chain recombines TRBV12-3 or TRBV12-4 with TRBJ1-2; no reliable D call. With 1 base removed from V and 2 bases from J, the gap between germline ends came to 5 bases. This CDR3 is built from 13 residues. The CDR3, as DNA: TGTGCCAGCAGTTTAGGGGTGAACTATGGCTACACCTTC. This encodes CASSLGVNYGYTF.

About this clonotype itself: This may come from a read error, since a much larger clone is one base off. The chain combines TRBV5-4 with TRBJ2-3; 14 nucleotides line up with TRBD2. CDR3 length: 17 residues. Per germline, CDR1 SGHNT and CDR2 YYREEE (reference sequence). CDR3 sequence (DNA): TGTGCCTGCAGCCCGGGACTAGCGGGGGCCAACACAGATACGCAGTATTTT. It yields the protein CACSPGLAGANTDTQYF.

This clonotype was recorded many times. The chain carries TRBV6-2 or TRBV6-3 and TRBJ2-5, with a weak D call TRBD1 (6 bases). The CDR3 length is 14 residues. V was pared by 2 bases and J by 2 bases, with 9 bases between. The germline gives CDR1 MNHEY, CDR2 SVGEGT. CDR3 sequence: CASSYQGQQETQYF. The CDR3 region has the DNA TGTGCCAGCAGTTACCAGGGACAACAAGAGACCCAGTACTTC.

This clonotype appeared many times. The chain couples TRBV7-2 to TRBJ2-3; no definite D call. This CDR3 comprises 17 residues. Trimming stripped 2 bases from V and 1 base from J, with 16 bases between. CDR1 is SGHTA, CDR2 FQGNSA, per germline. CDR3 DNA: TGTGCCAGCAGCTTACACCTCGGCTATGAGGGCACAGATACGCAGTATTTT. Amino acid sequence: CASSLHLGYEGTDTQYF. The variable domain in full, completed from reference TRBV7-2 and TRBJ2-3, reads GAGVSQSPSNKVTEKGKDVELRCDPISGHTALYWYRQSLGQGLEFLIYFQGNSAPDKSGLPSDRFSAERTGGSVSTLTIQRTQQEDSAVYLCASSLHLGYEGTDTQYFGPGTRLTVL.

This clonotype occurred many times. The rearrangement uses TRBV3-1 and TRBJ2-3; a possible D gene is TRBD1 (6 bases). In germline, CDR1 is LGHDT, CDR2 YNNKEL (reference sequence). The CDR3 is 13 amino acids. V shed 6 bases and J shed 3 bases, with 10 bases lying between them. The CDR3 reads CASSSTGTDTQYF. For the CDR3, the DNA is TGTGCCAGCAGTTCAACAGGGACAGATACGCAGTATTTT.

At least ten counts were recorded for this clonotype. The rearrangement joins TRBV5-1 to TRBJ1-6; 7 bases align to TRBD1. The germline V gene encodes CDR1 SGHRS and CDR2 YFSETQ. The CDR3 is 17 residues long. The V gene end was trimmed by 3 bases and the J gene end by 0 bases; junction bases not matched to a gene: 6. CDR3 sequence reads: CASSSGQPSSYNSPLHF. In nucleotides, the CDR3 is TGCGCCAGCAGCTCGGGACAGCCCAGCTCCTATAATTCACCCCTCCACTTT.

The sample holds many counts of this clonotype. The rearrangement links TRBV30 to TRBJ1-1; possible D gene TRBD1, 6 bases. CDR1 and CDR2 from the germline V gene are GTSNPN and SVGIG (reference sequence). The CDR3 has 15 residues. V lost 3 bases, J lost 6 bases, and 20 bases lay in between. The CDR3 DNA reads TGTGCCTGGAGACCAAGGACAGATGTAATAGCTGAAGCTTTCTTT. Protein: CAWRPRTDVIAEAFF.

This clonotype was seen many times. The chain uses TRBV5-1 and TRBJ2-3; 7 bases agree with TRBD2. The germline V gene has CDR1 SGHRS and CDR2 YFSETQ. This CDR3 comprises 14 residues. V dropped 5 bases and J dropped 6; count of bases not matched to a gene: 9. CDR3 DNA: TGCGCCAGCAGGGGACGGGGGGATGCGGATACGCAGTATTTT. It specifies CASRGRGDADTQYF. Full variable domain (missing parts from reference TRBV5-1 and TRBJ2-3): KAGVTQTPRYLIKTRGQQVTLSCSPISGHRSVSWYQQTPGQGLQFLFEYFSETQRNKGNFPGRFSGRQFSNSRSEMNVSTLELGDSALYLCASRGRGDADTQYFGPGTRLTVL.

This clonotype turned up a few times. The genes are TRBV20-1 and TRBJ2-2; TRBD2 agrees at 10 bases. The ends lost 4 bases at V and 5 bases at J; junction bases unmatched: 19. This CDR3 contains 19 residues. Germline lookup yields CDR1 DFQATT and CDR2 SNEGSKA (reference sequence). The CDR3 nucleotides read TGCAGTGCTAAATTTCCGGGACTAGCGACCGAAAAGAGTACCGGGGAGCTGTTTTTT. It encodes CSAKFPGLATEKSTGELFF.

This clonotype showed up many times. The chain links TRBV7-9 to TRBJ2-5; unclear D gene. The CDR3 extends over 15 amino acids. The V and J ends lost 5 bases and 2 bases respectively, with 15 bases between them. Germline-derived CDR1 and CDR2 are SEHNR and FQNEAQ (reference sequence). The CDR3 bases are TGTGCCAGCAGCCCCAGAGAGCTGGGGCAAGAGACCCAGTACTTC. It yields the protein CASSPRELGQETQYF. Complete variable domain (other parts from reference TRBV7-9 and TRBJ2-5): DTGVSQNPRHKITKRGQNVTFRCDPISEHNRLYWYRQTLGQGPEFLTYFQNEAQLEKSRLLSDRFSAERPKGSFSTLEIQRTEQGDSAMYLCASSPRELGQETQYFGPGTRLLVL.

This clonotype has ten or more counts. The chain employs TRBV7-3 and TRBJ2-1, with D possibly being TRBD2 (7 bases). The CDR3 spans 15 residues. V lost 3 bases and J lost 2, with 11 bases in between. CDR1 is SGHTA and CDR2 is FQGTGA in the germline V gene. CDR3 in amino acids: CASSFGEGAYNEQFF. CDR3 in DNA: TGTGCCAGCAGCTTTGGGGAGGGGGCCTACAATGAGCAGTTCTTC.

The chain couples TRBV4-1 to TRBJ1-5, with D hard to call. The V end was cut by 1 base, the J end by 6 bases, with 7 bases between. CDR1 and CDR2 (germline): MGHRA, YSYEKL. The CDR3 has 13 amino acids. CDR3 protein: CASSQVGSQPQHF. The CDR3 bases are TGCGCCAGCAGCCAAGTGGGCAGTCAGCCCCAGCATTTT.

This clonotype was picked up one time. Possible read error: a much larger clone is one base away. The V and J genes are TRBV5-1 and TRBJ1-6; D possibly corresponds to TRBD1 (5 bases). This CDR3 is 15 amino acids long. The germline V gene has CDR1 SGHRS and CDR2 YFSETQ. Trimming cost V 4 bases and J 8 bases, with 16 bases left between them. CDR3 in amino acids: CASSGRIGEHSPLHF. Written as DNA, the CDR3 is TGCGCCAGCAGCGGGAGGATAGGGGAACATTCACCCCTCCACTTT.

The chain links TRBV20-1 to TRBJ1-5, with 8 bases lining up with TRBD1. From germline, CDR1 is DFQATT and CDR2 SNEGSKA (reference sequence). This CDR3 region has 13 residues. The CDR3 coding sequence is TGCAGAAAACAGGGGGTATACGTTCAGCCCCAGCATTTT. Translation gives CRKQGVYVQPQHF.

There are many counts of this clonotype. This sequence joins TRBV9 and TRBJ2-6, with D uncertain. The V end was cut by 1 base, the J end by 4 bases, with 9 bases between. CDR3 length equals 15 residues. Germline V lookup: CDR1 SGDLS, CDR2 YYNGEE. CDR3 coding DNA: TGTGCCAGCAGCGTACGTTACTCCGGGGCCAACGTCCTGACTTTC. It translates to CASSVRYSGANVLTF.

The chain uses TRBV20-1 and TRBJ1-3, with D tentatively TRBD1 (5 bases). Per the germline V gene, CDR1 is DFQATT and CDR2 is SNEGSKA (reference sequence). The CDR3 has 10 amino acids. With 3 bases removed from V and 14 bases from J, the gap between germline ends came to 11 bases. CDR3 region: CSARRGSLYF. Here the CDR3 DNA reads TGCAGTGCTAGGCGGGGGTCCCTATATTTT.

This clonotype was counted many times. V usage is TRBV20-1 and J usage is TRBJ2-7; TRBD1 matches 7 bases. The CDR3 is made up of 14 amino acids. Germline V CDR1 and CDR2: DFQATT, SNEGSKA (reference sequence). The ends lost 4 bases at V and 6 bases at J; junction bases unmatched: 12. The CDR3 is CSATRQGDLPEQYF. CDR3 DNA: TGCAGTGCTACTCGGCAGGGGGATTTGCCCGAGCAGTACTTC.

This clonotype was recorded many times. V is TRBV6-2 or TRBV6-3 and J is TRBJ2-3, with 10 bases lining up with TRBD2. Germline CDR1 is MNHEY and CDR2 is SVGEGT. The V and J ends lost 8 bases and 3 bases, in that order; junction bases with no gene match: 5. This CDR3 comprises 14 residues. CDR3 protein: CASQLAGGTDTQYF. Here the CDR3 DNA reads TGTGCCAGCCAGTTAGCGGGGGGTACAGATACGCAGTATTTT.

J is TRBJ2-3 and V is TRBV7-2; 11 nucleotides line up with TRBD2. The CDR3 totals 14 residues. Germline V lookup: CDR1 SGHTA, CDR2 FQGNSA. V lost 1 base to trimming and J lost 7 bases; unmatched junction nucleotides: 1. This chain's CDR3 is CASSLGLAGNTQYF. The CDR3 DNA reads TGTGCCAGCAGCTTAGGACTAGCGGGAAATACGCAGTATTTT. The variable domain in full, completed from reference TRBV7-2 and TRBJ2-3, reads GAGVSQSPSNKVTEKGKDVELRCDPISGHTALYWYRQSLGQGLEFLIYFQGNSAPDKSGLPSDRFSAERTGGSVSTLTIQRTQQEDSAVYLCASSLGLAGNTQYFGPGTRLTVL.

Notes on this clonotype: The final CDR3 position lacks the conserved phenylalanine or tryptophan, pointing to a likely read error. The V and J genes are TRBV3-1 and TRBJ2-3; 8 positions agree with TRBD2. V shed 0 bases, J shed 0 bases, and the junction held 5 bases outside the gene matches. The germline gives CDR1 LGHDT, CDR2 YNNKEL (reference sequence). There are 17 residues in the CDR3. CDR3 in DNA: TGTGCCAGCAGCCAAGATCCAGCGGGGGAGAGCACAGATACGCAGTATTTA. This sequence encodes CASSQDPAGESTDTQYL.

The V call is TRBV5-1, the J call TRBJ2-3, with no clear D. This CDR3 has 15 amino acids. V lost 1 base and J 4 bases, leaving 13 bases between the germline ends. CDR1 is SGHRS and CDR2 is YFSETQ in the germline V gene. CDR3 DNA: TGCGCCAGCAGCTTGCCCACGTCGGGTGCAGATACGCAGTATTTT. This sequence encodes CASSLPTSGADTQYF.

This clonotype occurred many times. The CDR3 protein is CATSDSGAADTQYF. CDR3 DNA: TGTGCCACCAGTGATTCCGGGGCAGCAGATACGCAGTATTTT. The J gene is TRBJ2-3, the V gene TRBV24-1; D is perhaps TRBD1 or TRBD2 (5 bases each). Trimming removed 2 bases from V and 4 bases from J, with 9 bases in between. This CDR3 spans 14 amino acids. Germline CDR1 KGHDR, CDR2 SFDVKD.